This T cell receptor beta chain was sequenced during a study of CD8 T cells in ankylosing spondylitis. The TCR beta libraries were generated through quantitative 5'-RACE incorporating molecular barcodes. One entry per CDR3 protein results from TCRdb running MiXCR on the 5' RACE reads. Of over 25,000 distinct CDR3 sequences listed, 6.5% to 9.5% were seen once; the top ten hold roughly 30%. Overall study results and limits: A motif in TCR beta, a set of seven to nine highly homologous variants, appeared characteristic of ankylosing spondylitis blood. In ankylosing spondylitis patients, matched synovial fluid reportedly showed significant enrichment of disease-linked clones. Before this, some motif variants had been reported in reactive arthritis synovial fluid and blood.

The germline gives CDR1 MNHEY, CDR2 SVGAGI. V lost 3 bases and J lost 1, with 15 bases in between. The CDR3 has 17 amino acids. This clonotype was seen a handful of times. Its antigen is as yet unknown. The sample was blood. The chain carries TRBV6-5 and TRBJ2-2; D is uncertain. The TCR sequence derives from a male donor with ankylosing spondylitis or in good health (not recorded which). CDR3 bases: TGTGCCAGCAGTTATCTTGAAGATTTCCTGAACACCGGGGAGCTGTTTTTT. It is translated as CASSYLEDFLNTGELFF.